The following is a T cell receptor beta chain sequence with its context. Germline V gene lookup returns CDR1 SQVTM and CDR2 ANQGSEA. V was clipped by 2 bases and J by 6 bases, with 15 bases between them. The CDR3 sequence is 14 residues long. Method: immunoSEQ multiplex PCR; TCRdb's copy keeps in-frame clones and lacks some. Among 30,000 to 40,000 clones listed, 75% were seen once. The source of the sample is a study of blood T cell repertoires in COVID-19. Study as a whole: Whether acute or convalescent, the COVID-19 samples came from the United States, Italy and Spain. From T cells, B-cell-depleted T cells, or PBMCs came the material, which was cDNA or gDNA.

Sequencing used peripheral blood. This clonotype was sampled from a man at least 80 years old with active or convalescent COVID-19. The chain combines TRBV29-1 with TRBJ2-3; D might be TRBD2 (6 bases). The CDR3 DNA reads as TGCAGCGTTGAAAAGGGCGGGACCGAGGATACGCAGTATTTT. Its protein is CSVEKGGTEDTQYF.